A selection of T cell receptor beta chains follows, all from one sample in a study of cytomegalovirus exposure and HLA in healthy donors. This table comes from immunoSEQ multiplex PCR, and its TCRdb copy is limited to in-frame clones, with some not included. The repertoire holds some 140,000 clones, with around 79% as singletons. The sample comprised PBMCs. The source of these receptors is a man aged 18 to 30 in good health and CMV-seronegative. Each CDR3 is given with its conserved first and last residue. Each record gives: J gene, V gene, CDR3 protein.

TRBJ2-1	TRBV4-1	CASRLTETSGEAGINEQFF
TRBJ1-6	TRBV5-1	CASSSDRPDPLHF
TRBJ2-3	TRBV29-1	CSVVALAPSTDTQYF
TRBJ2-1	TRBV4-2	CASSQTGTNYNEQFF
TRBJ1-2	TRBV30	CACFTRAGQGNYGYTF
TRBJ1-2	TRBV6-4	CASEPHSGSRYGYTF
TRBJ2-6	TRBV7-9	CASSLLGWRTSGANVLTF
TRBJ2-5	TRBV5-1	CASSFYRTIQETQYF
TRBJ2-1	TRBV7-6	CASSLCGSGSYNEQFF
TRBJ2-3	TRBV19	CAGGGDTQYF
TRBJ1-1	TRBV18	CASSPIVSGNTEAFF